This record looks at one T cell receptor beta chain sequence and its context. What it recognizes is unknown. Germline V lookup: CDR1 LNHNV, CDR2 YYDKDF (reference sequence). The CDR3 is 14 amino acids. V dropped 1 base and J dropped 2 bases, with 8 bases sitting between them. The Oncomine TCR Beta short-read assay generated sequence data from the DNA of cultured CD4+ T cells. TCRdb reanalysed the PCR reads using MiXCR and keeps one entry per CDR3 protein. Found here are about 27,000 distinct CDR3 sequences, approximately 62% of them singletons; the top ten hold roughly 17%. Treatment meaning: roughly 11-day PBMC culture with coronavirus spike peptide pools or control peptides (ViraFEST assay). These data are taken from a study of vaccination and CD4 T cells after COVID-19.

The clonotype comes from a human donor who received a COVID-19 vaccine. The chain has TRBV15 and TRBJ1-2, with a possible D match to TRBD1 (5 bases). Sequences were derived from CD4+ T cells from blood, cultured in vitro, sampled after SARS-CoV-2 vaccination. CDR3 in amino acids: CATSRGAGNYGYTF. The CDR3 DNA reads as TGTGCCACCAGCAGAGGAGCAGGGAACTATGGCTACACCTTC.